This TCR beta chain appears in the sequencing data of a study of blood T cell repertoires in COVID-19. For the study at large: Collection of acute and convalescent COVID-19 samples took place in the United States, Italy and Spain.

Method: immunoSEQ multiplex PCR; TCRdb's copy keeps in-frame clones and lacks some. Of approximately 49,000 clones in the sample, around 84% are singletons; the top ten hold more than 2.5%. The CDR3 is 15 amino acids. The germline CDR1 and CDR2 sequences are MNHNY and SVGAGI (reference sequence). The ends lost 0 bases at V and 4 bases at J; junction bases unmatched: 3. The material sequenced was peripheral blood. The sequence was collected from a man aged 50-60 years with acute or convalescent COVID-19. This sequence joins TRBV6-6 and TRBJ1-2; TRBD1 matches at 9 bases. In nucleotides, the CDR3 is TGTGCCAGCAGTTACTCCCCGGACAGGGGCTATGGCTACACCTTC. Translating gives CASSYSPDRGYGYTF.